This TCR beta chain was identified in a study of blood T cell repertoires in COVID-19 (dated by TCRdb to 2020 to 2021). At the level of the whole study: Samples covering the acute and convalescent phases of COVID-19 were provided by collaborators in the United States, Italy and Spain. The dataset comprised deeply sampled blood TCRbeta repertoires from subjects exposed to, actively infected with, or recovered from COVID-19. The samples were drawn from two sources: the first 160 participants of the ongoing ImmuneRACE study, and 1,254 subjects contributed by 6 global collaborators. The material from the prospective study consisted of cDNA or gDNA derived from T cells, B-cell-depleted T cells, or PBMCs. Where available, HLA class I and class II types were taken from metadata supplied by the sample provider and were not determined by assay-based typing. The repertoires were released in a freely available public database meant as a resource for research on the immune response to SARS-CoV-2. Nearly every sample came with metadata listing a de-identified subject ID, COVID-19 status, age in years and sex. Results and caveats for the whole study, not just this receptor: How much clinical and demographic metadata was included differed by source and by participant, and the metadata was provided uncurated.

Samples from volunteer blood donors who had recovered from COVID-19 were contributed by a second Seattle source. Whole blood was collected in K2EDTA tubes by collaborating institutions according to the institutions' own protocols. For TCRbeta analysis, collaborators shipped samples in one of three forms: frozen whole blood, isolated PBMCs, or DNA extracted from either of those sample types. Trimming costs V 6 bases and J 0 bases, and their ends lie 8 bases apart. Reading the germline V gene gives CDR1 MDHEN and CDR2 SYDVKM. There are 13 amino acids in the CDR3, from cysteine to phenylalanine inclusive. Only CDR3 DNA remains: 39 bases, in frame from the first base. A word on this clone: What this receptor recognizes is not known. No quality values exist for individual bases; no much larger clone is one base distant.

TCRbeta CDR3 regions were amplified from genomic DNA by means of the immunoSEQ Assay, a bias-controlled multiplex PCR. The authors processed their data as follows. Within the assay, amplification of reference gene primers was used to estimate how many nucleated cells each sample contained. To quantify the absolute abundance of each unique TCRbeta CDR3 rearrangement, sequence reads were collapsed and filtered. For each sample, productive Simpson clonality was calculated as the square root of Simpson's diversity index across productive rearrangements. What TCRdb holds here is the immuneACCESS table cut down to in-frame rearrangements. Part of the clones is not present; checked against another copy, under half of the missing clones reflect an unresolved V gene, and the others are unexplained. That table is the source of V, J and clone size, and D and trimming were worked out from the DNA. Counted in this sample were 300,000 or so clones; roughly 86% of them appeared once. Of the sample, 7.8% falls within the top ten clones.

The TCR was taken from a woman in her forties or fifties who had recovered from COVID-19. Material for sequencing was peripheral blood. The V and J segments used are TRBV28 and TRBJ1-1, and perhaps TRBD1 as D gene, on 5 matching bases. The CDR3 corresponds to CASRQVLNTEAFF. The sequenced DNA is TGTGCCAGCAGACAGGTTTTGAACACTGAAGCTTTCTTT.